This T cell receptor beta chain comes out of a study of cytomegalovirus exposure and HLA in healthy donors (dated by TCRdb to the late 2010s). Background for the entire study: An earlier analysis of approximately 550 of the donors reported 276 Gb of sequence data and around 120 million unique TCR beta sequences from approximately 180 million T cells. An early release that covered roughly 600 HLA-typed donors contained 250 to 350 gigabases of sequencing data and about 84 million unique TCR sequences. Of the 300 to 450 genotyped donors, 70% to 90% were placed in the genetic ancestry cluster associated with self-reported Caucasian donors. The study aimed to test whether cataloging public T cell receptors could reveal signatures of past pathogen exposure. The study profiled the T cell repertoires of 666 subjects by immunosequencing and related them to cytomegalovirus serostatus. In addition to the first cohort of approximately 670 subjects, a separate validation cohort of 130 or so different subjects was used. To predict cytomegalovirus infection status, the study combined high-throughput TCR immunosequencing, statistical association of individual TCRs with disease status, and machine learning. A later analysis re-analyzed previously published TCR beta repertoires from 600 to 850 donors and added high-resolution HLA genotyping to study TCR occurrence patterns. The later analysis used no new phenotypic data to find candidate immune exposures, relying instead on TCR beta sequences and their occurrence across donors. An earlier analysis of about 600 of the donors used high-throughput TCR beta sequencing to judge whether each TCR beta V gene segment behaved as functional or pseudogenic. Donor age, sex, ethnicity and CMV serostatus were collected together with the repertoire data. A later genetic analysis used genome-wide SNP genotypes for about three fifths of the roughly 700 donors, treating that subset as a discovery cohort. All discovery cohort repertoires had been generated on a single sequencing platform. HLA typing included class I and class II loci at four-digit resolution. Typing coverage varied by locus: roughly 620-640 donors for A, B, C, DRB1 and DQB1; roughly 500 for DQA1; about 570 for DPA1; about 450 for DPB1. Because of strong linkage in the cohort, roughly 5 DR-DQ haplotypes were treated as single units for association and clustering. Among roughly 400 genotyped donors of the cohort, an average of around 250,000 unique TCR beta nucleotide sequences was sequenced per donor, of which about 19% were non-productive.

Based on the germline V gene, the CDR1 and CDR2 sequences are ENHRY and SYGVKD. From the cysteine through the phenylalanine, the CDR3 covers 16 amino acids. The entry retains the CDR3 DNA only, 48 bases that are in frame from base 1. The germline V end is reduced by 3 bases and the J end by 2 bases; junction bases left unmatched: 5. Overall results and qualifications from the work: V-gene and J-gene trimming of TCR beta chains was associated with a missense DCLRE1C variant in a later genetic analysis, and the association was replicated in an independent cohort. Immune exposure information for the cohort was limited to CMV serostatus. In a later analysis, TCR association rates were found to vary across HLA loci, with the most associated TCRs seen for DRB1 alleles and the fewest for HLA-C alleles. Most CMV-associated TCR beta chains appeared to be HLA-restricted in a later analysis, and the HLA associations seemed to be driven largely by CMV exposure. At a false discovery rate of 0.05, a later analysis linked 15,000 to 20,000 TCR beta sequences to specific HLA alleles. It was suggested by the authors that the approach could potentially be generalized to other disease states and immunological phenotypes. Compared with equally common non-associated chains, HLA-associated TCR beta chains in a later analysis were more clonally expanded and had lower generation probabilities. Correlated functional status among segregating V segments might be attributable to linkage disequilibrium, but an unknown experimental factor could not be ruled out. A few of the identified cytomegalovirus-associated TCR beta chains were confirmed in vitro to be specific for cytomegalovirus antigens. An earlier analysis of several hundred of the donors showed that most TCR beta V segments appeared in productive rearrangements either about 87% or about 30% of the time, which broadly matched IMGT annotations. HLA typing was unavailable for some donors at each locus, so association tests used only the typed subset. Sequencing depth was assumed to be roughly uniform across donors in the presence/absence analyses, though that assumption may not hold. In both the original and validation cohorts, the classifier was reported to diagnose cytomegalovirus status with high specificity and sensitivity. The 87-base-pair reads could not distinguish some IMGT-functional V segments, including TRBV6-2 and TRBV6-3, so those segments were excluded. A further reported finding was that TCR beta sequences accurately predicted the HLA-A and HLA-B alleles for most subjects in the first cohort. While some public TCRs were present in many individuals, most TCR sequences turned up only very rarely across donors. Strong co-occurrence of HLA alleles, especially DR and DQ, made assigning TCR associations to individual alleles difficult. About 17 rarely observed V segments, including chromosome 9 orphons, were excluded from the earlier analysis of approximately 600 of the donors because counts were too low. The sequencing pipeline was judged likely to have produced a cluster of highly shared sequence variants as a technical artifact. The study listed 150 to 200 TCR beta chains as associated with cytomegalovirus. The cohort was sequenced for TCR beta chains only, and without alpha or paired-chain data the features that could be detected were limited. Several of the top co-occurrence clusters appeared to be linked to parvovirus B19, influenza, CMV and Epstein-Barr virus, according to a later analysis. Compared with the roughly 670-donor mean, donors in an Asian-associated ancestry cluster had fewer N-insertions in productive TCRs, according to a later genetic analysis.

Regarding this clone: Its antigen is not yet known. The input lacks base qualities; no much larger clone sits a single base away.

The library was made by the immunoSEQ multiplex PCR assay. For the multiplex PCR, a mixture combining 60 forward primers for TCR Vbeta segments and 13 reverse primers for TCR Jbeta segments was used. The CDR3 region of rearranged TCR beta genes was amplified from genomic DNA with a multiplex PCR assay. The Illumina HiSeq System was used to sequence the amplified TCR beta libraries as 87-base-pair reads. The authors' pipeline ran thus. A later analysis tallied 75 million to 95 million unique TCR beta chains across the 600 to 700 repertoires, and about 12 million of those chains were shared by two or more donors. Raw reads were error-corrected and collapsed into unique sequences with a nearest-neighbor algorithm that merged closely related sequences to remove PCR and sequencing errors. CDR3 sequences were aligned to IMGT reference sequences to assign V, D and J gene segments. Each retained sequence needed at least a six-nucleotide match to both a V gene segment and a J gene segment. Rearrangements were classified as productive when the CDR3 lacked stop codons and remained in frame with V and J, and all other rearrangements were classified as non-productive. Following IMGT convention, CDR3 was defined as the stretch from the second conserved V-encoded cysteine to the conserved J-encoded phenylalanine. Sequences without an unambiguous match to a single V gene segment were excluded from the earlier analysis of about 640 of the donors. In an earlier analysis of 587 of the donors, V segments were called functional above 56.7% productive rearrangements and were called segregating when the between-donor standard deviation exceeded 5%. To diagnose cytomegalovirus status from the catalog of TCR beta chain sequences, a statistical classification framework was built. In a later analysis, TCR nucleotide sequences were compared against IMGT/GENE-DB human TR gene sequences so that V and J genes could be assigned. The TCRdist pipeline was used in a later analysis to assign CDR3 sequences and most-parsimonious VDJ recombination scenarios. In a later analysis, every TCR beta chain was defined by the combination of its CDR3 amino acid sequence and its V-gene family, and reads without a unique V-gene family were dropped. To address suspected cross-contamination and a sequencing artifact, a later analysis removed around 590 highly shared, low-generation-probability nucleotide sequences. A later analysis calculated a clonal expansion index for each public chain from normalized within-repertoire ranks of inferred template counts. In a later analysis, generation probabilities were computed with a VDJ recombination model fitted to out-of-frame rearrangements, and the resulting probabilities were checked against IGoR. A later analysis scored TCR-TCR, TCR-HLA and TCR-CMV co-occurrence with hypergeometric tests, applying a repertoire-size bias correction to TCR pairs. False discovery rates were estimated in a later analysis by permuting HLA or CMV assignments 20 times. In a later analysis, co-occurring TCRs were grouped using DBSCAN, and TCRdist sequence similarity was added for clustering within HLA-allele-positive subsets. Repertoires with fewer than 30,000 or more than 120,000 public chains were left out of co-occurrence clustering, as were about 5 repertoires with anomalous nucleotide sharing. TCRdb re-hosts the immuneACCESS table, in-frame sequences only. Its copies lack some clones; in the studies checked, an unresolved V gene accounts for under half of them, and the cause for the rest is not known. The D gene and trimming were derived from the DNA, and the V and J assignments and clone size from that table. In this sample the table shows about 150,000 clones, 70% to 80% of which occur a single time. Approximately 4% of the sample lies in the top ten.

In total, 666 healthy bone marrow donors made up the cohort. All cohort members were sampled while nominally healthy, although unrecorded immune exposures were likely present. The donor tested CMV seronegative and was one of the 352 seronegative cohort members. Every donor gave a peripheral blood sample, and the peripheral blood mononuclear cells from that sample were used for TCR beta sequencing. The Qiagen DNeasy Blood Extraction Kit was used to extract genomic DNA from the blood cell samples. The clonotype originates from a woman between 40 and 50 years old in good health and CMV-seronegative. The source material was PBMCs. This sequence uses TRBV10-3 and TRBJ2-1, with 9 bases in between that match TRBD1. The nucleotides read TGTGCCATCAGTGACCTCGGGACAGGGACCTACAATGAGCAGTTCTTC. This sequence encodes CAISDLGTGTYNEQFF.